Shown below are 11 T cell receptor beta chains from a single sample sequenced in a study of cytomegalovirus exposure and HLA in healthy donors. The data were produced by immunoSEQ multiplex PCR, yet TCRdb's version contains in-frame clones alone and is incomplete. The repertoire holds about 68,000 clones, roughly nine tenths seen once, with about 3% in the top ten. The sample taken for sequencing was PBMCs. Receptors were obtained from a man aged 18-30 years in good health and CMV-seronegative.

This chain joins TRBV5-1 and TRBJ2-3; D remains ambiguous. Germline values: CDR1 SGHRS, CDR2 YFSETQ. CDR3 length equals 16 residues. V lost 2 bases and J 0 bases, leaving 13 bases between the germline ends. This chain's CDR3 is CASSFIGGPSTDTQYF. CDR3 bases: TGCGCCAGCAGCTTTATTGGCGGTCCTAGCACAGATACGCAGTATTTT.

V gene TRBV27 combines with J gene TRBJ2-3, with a tentative D call TRBD2 (6 bases). CDR1 and CDR2 (germline): MNHEY, SMNVEV (reference sequence). The CDR3 is made up of 16 amino acids. V lost 5 bases and J lost 2, with 17 bases in between. The DNA for the CDR3 is TGTGCCAGCAGTACCGCCTCGGAGGGCCCCACAGATACGCAGTATTTT. Protein product: CASSTASEGPTDTQYF.

V gene TRBV4-3 combines with J gene TRBJ2-1; D remains ambiguous. Trimming removed 0 bases from V and 0 bases from J, with 6 bases in between. Germline V gene sequence: CDR1 LGHNA, CDR2 YSLEER. CDR3 length equals 15 residues. The CDR3 DNA reads as TGCGCCAGCAGCCAAGAACACAGCTCCTACAATGAGCAGTTCTTC. Residues: CASSQEHSSYNEQFF.

The V gene is TRBV7-9, the J gene TRBJ1-2; TRBD1 matches at 10 bases. Germline V CDR1 and CDR2: SEHNR, FQNEAQ (reference sequence). The CDR3 covers 16 residues. With V trimmed by 4 bases and J by 5 bases, 10 bases remained unmatched. The CDR3 DNA reads TGTGCCAGCAGCTACCACCCGGGACAGGGGAGATATGGCTACACCTTC. This translates into CASSYHPGQGRYGYTF.

The chain employs TRBV4-3 and TRBJ2-3; 9 bases line up with TRBD2. Germline CDR1 reads LGHNA; CDR2 reads YSLEER. The CDR3 is 17 residues long. The ends lost 1 base at V and 0 bases at J; junction bases unmatched: 5. CDR3 loop: CASSQARGGPSTDTQYF. In DNA form, the CDR3 reads TGCGCCAGCAGCCAAGCGCGGGGGGGCCCGAGCACAGATACGCAGTATTTT.

This clone was recorded once. This chain uses TRBV6-5 with TRBJ1-3; D remains unclear. The CDR3 totals 13 residues. V lost 9 bases, J lost 0 bases, and 9 bases lay in between. Germline values: CDR1 MNHEY, CDR2 SVGAGI. CDR3 protein: CASSESSGNTIYF. The CDR3 DNA reads TGTGCCAGTTCCGAGTCCTCTGGAAACACCATATATTTT.

The chain recombines TRBV28 with TRBJ1-2; no clear D gene. The CDR3 length is 12 residues. Germline CDR1 is MDHEN and CDR2 is SYDVKM. Trimming removed 2 bases from V and 11 bases from J, with 12 bases in between. As DNA, the CDR3 is TGTGCCAGCAGTTTAAGTGATAGGACTTACACCTTC. Translation: CASSLSDRTYTF.

The chain couples TRBV5-1 to TRBJ2-3; D may be TRBD1 (6 bases). Per germline, CDR1 SGHRS and CDR2 YFSETQ. Trimming shortened V by 1 base and J by 2 bases, and 17 bases separated the two germline ends. The CDR3 spans 17 residues. The CDR3 loop is CASSLRTAYTDTDTQYF. CDR3 DNA sequence: TGCGCCAGCAGCTTGAGGACAGCTTATACCGACACAGATACGCAGTATTTT. The whole variable domain, filled in from reference TRBV5-1 and TRBJ2-3, reads KAGVTQTPRYLIKTRGQQVTLSCSPISGHRSVSWYQQTPGQGLQFLFEYFSETQRNKGNFPGRFSGRQFSNSRSEMNVSTLELGDSALYLCASSLRTAYTDTDTQYFGPGTRLTVL.

This sequence joins TRBV18 and TRBJ1-5; 7 nucleotides match TRBD1. CDR1 KGHSH and CDR2 LQKENI come from the germline V gene. The CDR3 extends over 16 amino acids. V dropped 6 bases and J dropped 6; count of bases not matched to a gene: 14. The CDR3, as DNA: TGTGCCAGCTCCCTGAGCACCGACAGGGTCGGTCAGCCCCAGCATTTT. Residues: CASSLSTDRVGQPQHF.

The chain couples TRBV18 to TRBJ2-1; D gene unclear. V lost 2 bases and J lost 10, with 9 bases in between. Germline V lookup: CDR1 KGHSH, CDR2 LQKENI. The CDR3 has 12 amino acids. CDR3 nucleotide sequence: TGTGCCAGCTCACCAGTTACGAGGGAGCAGTTCTTC. Its translation is CASSPVTREQFF. The full variable domain, with the rest looked up from reference TRBV18 and TRBJ2-1, is NAGVMQNPRHLVRRRGQEARLRCSPMKGHSHVYWYRQLPEEGLKFMVYLQKENIIDESGMPKERFSAEFPKEGPSILRIQQVVRGDSAAYFCASSPVTREQFFGPGTRLTVL.

This clone was recorded only once. This sequence joins TRBV30 and TRBJ2-3; 7 bases fit TRBD2. After removal of 0 bases from V and 1 base from J, the junction contained 4 bases not matched to a gene. Germline V gene sequence: CDR1 GTSNPN, CDR2 SVGIG (reference sequence). There are 15 residues in the CDR3. In DNA, the CDR3 is TGTGCCTGGAGTGTAGGTCTAGCGGGCACAGATACGCAGTATTTT. Protein: CAWSVGLAGTDTQYF.